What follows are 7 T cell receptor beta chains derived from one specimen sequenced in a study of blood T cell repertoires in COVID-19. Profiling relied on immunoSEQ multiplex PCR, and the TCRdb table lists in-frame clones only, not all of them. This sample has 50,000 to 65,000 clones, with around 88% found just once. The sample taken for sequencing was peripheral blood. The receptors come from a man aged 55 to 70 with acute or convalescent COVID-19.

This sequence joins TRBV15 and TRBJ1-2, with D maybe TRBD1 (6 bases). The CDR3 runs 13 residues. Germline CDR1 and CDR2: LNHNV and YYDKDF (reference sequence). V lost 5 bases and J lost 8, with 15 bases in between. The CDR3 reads CATSPRRGQGYTF. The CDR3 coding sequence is TGTGCCACCAGCCCCCGCAGGGGTCAAGGCTACACCTTC.

The CDR3 is CASSVSGTGGGELFF. In nucleotides, the CDR3 is TGTGCCAGCAGCGTATCCGGGACAGGGGGCGGGGAGCTGTTTTTT. This sequence joins TRBV9 and TRBJ2-2; 11 bases line up with TRBD1. The CDR3 sequence is 15 residues long. Trimming at V came to 1 base and at J to 7 bases, leaving 3 bases not matched to a gene. Looked up from germline, CDR1 is SGDLS and CDR2 is YYNGEE.

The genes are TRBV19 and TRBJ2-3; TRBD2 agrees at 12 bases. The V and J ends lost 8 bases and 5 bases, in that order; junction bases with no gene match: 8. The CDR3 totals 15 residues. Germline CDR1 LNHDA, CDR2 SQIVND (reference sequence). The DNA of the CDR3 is TGTGCCAGTCCCCGACTAGCGGGAGAGGTAGATACGCAGTATTTT. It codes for CASPRLAGEVDTQYF.

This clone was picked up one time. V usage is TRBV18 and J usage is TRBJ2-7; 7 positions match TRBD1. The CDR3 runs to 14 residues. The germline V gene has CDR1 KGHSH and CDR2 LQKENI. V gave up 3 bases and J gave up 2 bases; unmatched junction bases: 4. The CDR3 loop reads CASSPRDSAYEQYF. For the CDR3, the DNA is TGTGCCAGCTCACCCCGGGACAGCGCCTACGAGCAGTACTTC.

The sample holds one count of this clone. CDR3 protein: CASSQRETDTQYF. The CDR3 bases are TGCGCCAGCAGCCAGAGGGAGACAGATACGCAGTATTTT. This chain connects TRBV4-1 to TRBJ2-3, with D tentatively TRBD2 (5 bases). This CDR3 region has 13 residues. The V gene's germline CDR1 is MGHRA and CDR2 YSYEKL. V gave up 3 bases and J gave up 3 bases, with 7 bases separating them.

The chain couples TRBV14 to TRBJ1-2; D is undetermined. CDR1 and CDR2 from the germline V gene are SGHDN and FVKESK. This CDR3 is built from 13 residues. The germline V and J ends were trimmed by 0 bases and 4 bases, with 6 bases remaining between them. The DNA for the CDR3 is TGTGCCAGCAGCCAAGATTTCCTCTATGGCTACACCTTC. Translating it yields CASSQDFLYGYTF.

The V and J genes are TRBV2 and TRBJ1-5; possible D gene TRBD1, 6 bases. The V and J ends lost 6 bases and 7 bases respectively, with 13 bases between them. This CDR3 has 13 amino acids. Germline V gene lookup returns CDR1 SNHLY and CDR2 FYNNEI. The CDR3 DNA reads TGTGCCAGCAGCTATGAGGGGGGGCAGCCCCAGCATTTT. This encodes CASSYEGGQPQHF.